This T cell receptor beta chain was recorded in a study of cytomegalovirus exposure and HLA in healthy donors. Notes on the study in general: Using a false discovery rate of 0.05, a later analysis showed that 16,951 TCR beta sequences were associated with HLA alleles.

Use of 60 Vbeta and 13 Jbeta primers characterized the PCR. Sequencing was performed with immunoSEQ multiplex PCR; in TCRdb, only in-frame clones are kept and a portion is missing. The sample has about 140,000 clones; roughly four fifths are singletons. The V gene end was trimmed by 4 bases and the J gene end by 4 bases; junction bases not matched to a gene: 6. CDR1 and CDR2 (germline): SGHRS, YFSETQ. The CDR3 length is 14 residues. To note about this clone: Its antigen is still unknown.

The specimen was PBMCs. The receptor's source is a woman aged 35 to 49 in good health and CMV-seronegative. The rearrangement links TRBV5-1 to TRBJ2-5, with 8 bases matching TRBD2. CDR3 DNA sequence: TGCGCCAGCAGCCTACTAGCGGAGGGAGAGACCCAGTACTTC. Translated: CASSLLAEGETQYF.